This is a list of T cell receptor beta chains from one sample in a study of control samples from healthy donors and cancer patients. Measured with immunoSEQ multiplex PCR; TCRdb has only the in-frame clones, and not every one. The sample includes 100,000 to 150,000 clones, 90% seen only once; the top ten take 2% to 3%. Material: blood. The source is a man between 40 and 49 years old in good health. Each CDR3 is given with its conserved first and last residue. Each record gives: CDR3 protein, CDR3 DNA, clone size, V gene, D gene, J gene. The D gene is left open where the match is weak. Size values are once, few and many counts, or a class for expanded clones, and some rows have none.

CASGRNRVNTEAFF | TGTGCTAGTGGCCGTAACAGGGTGAACACTGAAGCTTTCTTT | . | TRBV12-5 | . | TRBJ1-1
CASSERFQPQHF | TGTGCCAGCAGTGAACGATTTCAGCCCCAGCATTTT | . | TRBV6-1 | . | TRBJ1-5
CASSQDEQQCNQPQHF | TGTGCCAGCAGCCAAGACGAACAGCAGTGCAATCAGCCCCAGCATTTT | . | TRBV14 | . | TRBJ1-5
CASSLIQGPNYGYTF | TGTGCCAGCAGCTTGATACAGGGTCCTAACTATGGCTACACCTTC | once | TRBV5-5 | . | TRBJ1-2
CASSLAGNQETQYF | TGCGCCAGCAGCTTGGCAGGAAACCAAGAGACCCAGTACTTC | . | TRBV5-1 | . | TRBJ2-5
CASSSYGGAGVLSYEQYF | TGTGCCAGCAGCTCCTACGGGGGAGCGGGGGTCCTTTCCTACGAGCAGTACTTC | . | TRBV7-9 | TRBD2 | TRBJ2-7
CASSPDLGQPQHF | TGTGCCAGCAGCCCAGACCTGGGGCAGCCCCAGCATTTT | . | TRBV14 | . | TRBJ1-5
CASSLEGGGGDTQYF | TGCGCCAGCAGCTTGGAGGGAGGCGGGGGAGATACGCAGTATTTT | . | TRBV5-1 | TRBD2 | TRBJ2-3
CASSSGLRTGSSEAFF | TGCGCCAGCAGCTCGGGACTTAGAACAGGGAGCTCTGAAGCTTTCTTT | . | TRBV5-1 | . | TRBJ1-1
CAWRQRWGRAAKNIQYF | TGTGCCTGGAGGCAAAGGTGGGGCAGGGCAGCCAAAAACATTCAGTACTTC | . | TRBV30 | . | TRBJ2-4
CASSYSAGTGFYGYTF | TGTGCCAGCAGTTACTCGGCCGGGACAGGGTTCTATGGCTACACCTTC | once | TRBV6-5 | TRBD1 | TRBJ1-2
CASSSGFGTEAFF | TGCGCCAGCTCTTCAGGGTTCGGGACTGAAGCTTTCTTT | . | TRBV5-1 | . | TRBJ1-1
CASSERYEQYF | TGTGCCAGCAGTGAACGCTACGAGCAGTACTTC | . | TRBV6-1 | . | TRBJ2-7
CASSLLDTEAFF | TGCGCCAGCAGCTTGTTGGACACTGAAGCTTTCTTT | . | TRBV5-1 | . | TRBJ1-1
CASSLTGNSPLHF | TGTGCCAGCAGCCTCACAGGAAATTCACCCCTCCACTTT | . | TRBV7-9 | . | TRBJ1-6